Each of the 3 T cell receptor beta chains below was sequenced from the same sample in a study of human T cells and chemical hapten exposure. Indicated time point: pre-sensitization, week 0. Regarding treatment: therapeutic diphenylcyclopropenone sensitization with weekly scalp DPC. TCRdb re-analysed the RACE reads in MiXCR, keeping a single row per CDR3 protein. The repertoire consists of about 380,000 distinct CDR3 sequences, with 4% to 6% occurring once and the leading ten covering just over 2.5%. The material sequenced was whole blood, taken in connection with sensitization to the hapten diphenylcyclopropenone (DPC). The receptor source for this set is a woman between 45 and 60 years old with alopecia areata. Some clones in this sample may be carry-over from other donors' samples.

This clonotype was seen a few times. This chain connects TRBV6-5 to TRBJ2-5; D may be TRBD2 (5 bases). The CDR3 runs to 17 residues. V lost 5 bases and J lost 2, with 21 bases in between. CDR1 is MNHEY and CDR2 is SVGAGI in the germline V gene. The CDR3 loop is CASSALVTTIWQETQYF. The CDR3 bases are TGTGCCAGCAGTGCCCTTGTGACTACCATATGGCAAGAGACCCAGTACTTC.

The chain has TRBV2 and TRBJ1-5; D remains ambiguous. Trimming left V 5 bases short and J 0 bases short, with 5 bases between. CDR1 SNHLY and CDR2 FYNNEI come from the germline V gene. The CDR3 runs 13 residues. The CDR3: CASSSPSNQPQHF. CDR3 coding DNA: TGTGCCAGCAGTAGCCCTAGCAATCAGCCCCAGCATTTT. The complete variable domain, with remaining parts taken from reference TRBV2 and TRBJ1-5, reads EPEVTQTPSHQVTQMGQEVILRCVPISNHLYFYWYRQILGQKVEFLVSFYNNEISEKSEIFDDQFSVERPDGSNFTLKIRSTKLEDSAMYFCASSSPSNQPQHFGDGTRLSIL.

This clonotype occurred many times. The J gene is TRBJ2-2, the V gene TRBV28; D might be TRBD1 or TRBD2, each matching 6 bases. Trimming stripped 5 bases from V and 5 bases from J, with 18 bases between. The CDR3 is made up of 16 amino acids. The germline CDR1 and CDR2 sequences are MDHEN and SYDVKM. CDR3 loop: CASSLLGAAGTGELFF. The CDR3 DNA is TGTGCCAGCAGTCTCTTGGGGGCCGCGGGAACCGGGGAGCTGTTTTTT.